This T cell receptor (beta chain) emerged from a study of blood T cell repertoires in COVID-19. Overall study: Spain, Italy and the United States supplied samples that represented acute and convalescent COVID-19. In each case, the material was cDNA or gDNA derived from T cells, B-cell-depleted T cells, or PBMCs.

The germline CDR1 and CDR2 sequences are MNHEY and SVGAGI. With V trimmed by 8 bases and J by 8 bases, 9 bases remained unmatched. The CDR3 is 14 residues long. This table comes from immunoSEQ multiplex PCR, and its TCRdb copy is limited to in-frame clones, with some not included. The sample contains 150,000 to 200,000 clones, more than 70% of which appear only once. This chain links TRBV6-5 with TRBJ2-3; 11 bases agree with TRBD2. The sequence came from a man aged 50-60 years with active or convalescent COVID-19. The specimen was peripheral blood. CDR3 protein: CASGIAGGLGTQYF. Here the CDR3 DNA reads TGTGCCAGCGGAATAGCGGGAGGGCTTGGTACGCAGTATTTT.